The clone carrying this T cell receptor beta chain was observed a handful of times. The CDR3 loop spans 15 amino acids. Trimming at V came to 0 bases and at J to 6 bases, leaving 8 bases not matched to a gene. Germline values: CDR1 LGHNA, CDR2 YSLEER. This sample's TCRbeta library carried unique molecular identifier barcodes. TCRdb independently ran MiXCR on the PCR reads; one entry per CDR3 protein. The table records around 530,000 distinct CDR3 sequences, about 33% of them present only once. This record belongs to a study of T-cell reconstitution after alpha-beta-depleted transplantation in children.

The input for sequencing was PBMCs from the stem cell graft donor, taken from the stem cell graft. The chain recombines TRBV4-3 with TRBJ2-7; 7 bases agree with TRBD2. This receptor was obtained from a human donor who donated a stem cell graft to a child with aplastic anemia. CDR3 nucleotides: TGCGCCAGCAGCCAAGATTGGGGGAGGGCCTCCGAGCAGTACTTC. This encodes CASSQDWGRASEQYF.